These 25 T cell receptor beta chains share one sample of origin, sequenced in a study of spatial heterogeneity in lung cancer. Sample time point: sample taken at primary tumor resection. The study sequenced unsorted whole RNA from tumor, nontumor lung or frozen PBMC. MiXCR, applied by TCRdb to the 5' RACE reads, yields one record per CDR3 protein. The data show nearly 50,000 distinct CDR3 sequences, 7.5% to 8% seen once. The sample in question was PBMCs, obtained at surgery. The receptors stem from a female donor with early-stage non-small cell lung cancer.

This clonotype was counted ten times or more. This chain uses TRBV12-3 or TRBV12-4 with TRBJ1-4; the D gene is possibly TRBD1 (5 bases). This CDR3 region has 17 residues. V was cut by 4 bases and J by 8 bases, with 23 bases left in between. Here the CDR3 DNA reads TGTGCCAGCAGTTGGGAGGGTCTGGGGGGAGAGGGCGAAAAACTGTTTTTT. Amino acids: CASSWEGLGGEGEKLFF.

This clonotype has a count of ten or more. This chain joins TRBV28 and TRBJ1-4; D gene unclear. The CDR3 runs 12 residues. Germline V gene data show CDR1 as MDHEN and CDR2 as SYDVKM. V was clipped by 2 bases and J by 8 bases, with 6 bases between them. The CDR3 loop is CASSLNPEKLFF. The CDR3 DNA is TGTGCCAGCAGTTTAAATCCAGAAAAACTGTTTTTT.

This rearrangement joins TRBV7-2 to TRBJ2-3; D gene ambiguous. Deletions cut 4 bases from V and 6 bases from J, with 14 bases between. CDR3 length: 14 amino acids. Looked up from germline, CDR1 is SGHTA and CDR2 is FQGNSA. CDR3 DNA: TGTGCCAGCAGCTCCGCCACCCCACAGGATACGCAGTATTTT. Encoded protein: CASSSATPQDTQYF.

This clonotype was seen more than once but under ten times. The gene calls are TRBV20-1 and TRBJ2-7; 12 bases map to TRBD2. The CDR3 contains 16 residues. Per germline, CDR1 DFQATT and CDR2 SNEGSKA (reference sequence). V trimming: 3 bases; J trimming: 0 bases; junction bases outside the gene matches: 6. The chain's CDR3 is CSARVLAGGPSYEQYF. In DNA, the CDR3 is TGCAGTGCTAGGGTACTAGCGGGGGGACCCTCCTACGAGCAGTACTTC.

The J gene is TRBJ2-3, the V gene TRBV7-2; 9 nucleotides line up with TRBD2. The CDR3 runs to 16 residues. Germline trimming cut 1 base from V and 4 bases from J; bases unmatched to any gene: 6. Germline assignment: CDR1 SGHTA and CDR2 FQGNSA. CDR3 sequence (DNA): TGTGCCAGCAGCTTAGTCGCGGGGGGGCAAGCAGATACGCAGTATTTT. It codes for CASSLVAGGQADTQYF.

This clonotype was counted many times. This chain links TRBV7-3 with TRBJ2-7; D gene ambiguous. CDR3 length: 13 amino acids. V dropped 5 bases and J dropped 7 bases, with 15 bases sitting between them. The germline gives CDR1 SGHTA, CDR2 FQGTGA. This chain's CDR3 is CASSAGRLTEQYF. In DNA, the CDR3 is TGTGCCAGCAGCGCAGGACGGCTTACGGAGCAGTACTTC.

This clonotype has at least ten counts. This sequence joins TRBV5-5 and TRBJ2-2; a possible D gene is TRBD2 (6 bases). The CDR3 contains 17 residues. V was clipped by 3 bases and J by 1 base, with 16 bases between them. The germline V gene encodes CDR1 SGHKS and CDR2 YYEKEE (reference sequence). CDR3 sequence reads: CASSWRAGRQNTGELFF. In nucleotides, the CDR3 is TGTGCCAGCAGCTGGAGGGCAGGGAGGCAGAACACCGGGGAGCTGTTTTTT.

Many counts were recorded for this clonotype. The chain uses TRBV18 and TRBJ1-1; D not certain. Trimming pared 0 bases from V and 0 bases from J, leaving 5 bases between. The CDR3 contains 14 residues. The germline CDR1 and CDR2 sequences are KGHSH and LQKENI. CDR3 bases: TGTGCCAGCTCACCACCTAACCTGAACACTGAAGCTTTCTTT. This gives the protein CASSPPNLNTEAFF.

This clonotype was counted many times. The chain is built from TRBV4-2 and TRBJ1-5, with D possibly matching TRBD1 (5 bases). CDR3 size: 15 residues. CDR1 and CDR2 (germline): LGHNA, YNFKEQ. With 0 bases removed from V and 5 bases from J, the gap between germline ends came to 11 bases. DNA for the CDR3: TGTGCCAGCAGCCAAGAGAGGGGATACTATCAGCCCCAGCATTTT. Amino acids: CASSQERGYYQPQHF.

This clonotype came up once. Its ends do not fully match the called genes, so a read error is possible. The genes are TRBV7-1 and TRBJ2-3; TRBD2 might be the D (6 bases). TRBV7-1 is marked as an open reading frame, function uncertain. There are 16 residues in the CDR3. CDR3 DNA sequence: TGCGCCAGCAGCTCACTCTCCGGGACTGGCACAGATACGCAGTATTTT. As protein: CASSSLSGTGTDTQYF.

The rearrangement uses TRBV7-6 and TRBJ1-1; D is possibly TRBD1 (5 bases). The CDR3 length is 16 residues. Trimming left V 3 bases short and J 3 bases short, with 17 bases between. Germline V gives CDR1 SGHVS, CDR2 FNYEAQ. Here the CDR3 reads CASSLRTDAGDTEAFF. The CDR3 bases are TGTGCCAGCAGCTTGAGGACCGATGCGGGGGACACTGAAGCTTTCTTT.

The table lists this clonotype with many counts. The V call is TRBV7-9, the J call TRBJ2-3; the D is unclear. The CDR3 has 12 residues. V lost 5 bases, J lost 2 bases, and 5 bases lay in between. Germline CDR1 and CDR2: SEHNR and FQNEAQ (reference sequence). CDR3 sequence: CASSANTDTQYF. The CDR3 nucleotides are TGTGCCAGCAGCGCGAACACAGATACGCAGTATTTT.

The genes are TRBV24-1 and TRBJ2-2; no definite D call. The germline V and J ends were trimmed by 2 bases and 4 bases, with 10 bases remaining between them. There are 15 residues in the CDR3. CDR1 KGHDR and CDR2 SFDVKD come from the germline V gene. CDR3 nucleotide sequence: TGTGCCACCAGTGATTCAGGCAGGATCACCGGGGAGCTGTTTTTT. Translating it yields CATSDSGRITGELFF.

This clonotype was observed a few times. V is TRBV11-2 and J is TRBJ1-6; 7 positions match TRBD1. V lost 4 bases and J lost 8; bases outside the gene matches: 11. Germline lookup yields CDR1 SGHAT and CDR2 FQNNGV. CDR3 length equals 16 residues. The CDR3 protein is CASSSTGTVDHSPLHF. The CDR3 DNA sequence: TGTGCCAGCAGCTCGACCGGGACAGTTGATCATTCACCCCTCCACTTT.

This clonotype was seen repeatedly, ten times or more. The CDR3 spells CSARPRASYEQYF. The CDR3 region has the DNA TGCAGTGCTAGACCCCGTGCCTCCTACGAGCAGTACTTC. The chain links TRBV20-1 to TRBJ2-7; D is undetermined. Germline V gene sequence: CDR1 DFQATT, CDR2 SNEGSKA (reference sequence). The CDR3 sequence is 13 residues long. The V end was cut by 2 bases, the J end by 0 bases, with 8 bases between.

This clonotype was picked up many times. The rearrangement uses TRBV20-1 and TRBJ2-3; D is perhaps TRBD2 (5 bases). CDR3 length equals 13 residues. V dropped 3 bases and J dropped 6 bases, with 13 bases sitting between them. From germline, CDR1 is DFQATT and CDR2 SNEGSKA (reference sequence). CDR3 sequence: CSARWGTGDTQYF. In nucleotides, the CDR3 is TGCAGTGCTAGGTGGGGTACGGGGGATACGCAGTATTTT.

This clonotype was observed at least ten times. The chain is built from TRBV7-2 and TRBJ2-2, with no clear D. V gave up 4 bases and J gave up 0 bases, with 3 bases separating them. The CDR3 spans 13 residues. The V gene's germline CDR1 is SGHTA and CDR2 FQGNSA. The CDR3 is CASSSPNTGELFF. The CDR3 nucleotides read TGTGCCAGCAGCTCGCCGAACACCGGGGAGCTGTTTTTT.

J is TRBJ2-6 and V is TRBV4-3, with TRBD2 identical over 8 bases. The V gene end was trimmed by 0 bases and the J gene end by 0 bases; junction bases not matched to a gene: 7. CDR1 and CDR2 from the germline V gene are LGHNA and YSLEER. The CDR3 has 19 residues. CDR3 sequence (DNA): TGCGCCAGCAGCCAAGATCGGGGGGGGAGCGGCTCTGGGGCCAACGTCCTGACTTTC. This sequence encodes CASSQDRGGSGSGANVLTF.

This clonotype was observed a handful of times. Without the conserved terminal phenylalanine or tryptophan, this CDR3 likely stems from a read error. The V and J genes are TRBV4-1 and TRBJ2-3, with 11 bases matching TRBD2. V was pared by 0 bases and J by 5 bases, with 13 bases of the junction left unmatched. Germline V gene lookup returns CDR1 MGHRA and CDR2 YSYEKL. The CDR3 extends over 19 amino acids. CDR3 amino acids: CASSQDLGGLAGGKDTQYS. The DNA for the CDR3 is TGCGCCAGCAGCCAAGATCTAGGAGGCCTAGCGGGGGGAAAAGATACGCAGTATTCT.

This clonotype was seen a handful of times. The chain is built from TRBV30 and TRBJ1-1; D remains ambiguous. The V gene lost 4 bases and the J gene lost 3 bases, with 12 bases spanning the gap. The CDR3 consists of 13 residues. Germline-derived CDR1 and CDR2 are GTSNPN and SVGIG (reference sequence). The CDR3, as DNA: TGTGCCTGGACACAAGATCGCCACACTGAAGCTTTCTTT. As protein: CAWTQDRHTEAFF. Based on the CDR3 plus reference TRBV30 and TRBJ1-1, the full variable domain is SQTIHQWPATLVQPVGSPLSLECTVEGTSNPNLYWYRQAAGRGLQLLFYSVGIGQISSEVPQNLSASRPQDRQFILSSKKLLLSDSGFYLCAWTQDRHTEAFFGQGTRLTVV.

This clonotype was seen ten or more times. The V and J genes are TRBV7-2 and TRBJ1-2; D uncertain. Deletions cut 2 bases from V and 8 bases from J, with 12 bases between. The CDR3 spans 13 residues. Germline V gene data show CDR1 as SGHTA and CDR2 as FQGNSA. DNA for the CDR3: TGTGCCAGCAGCTTATGGGAGGCCAACGGCTACACCTTC. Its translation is CASSLWEANGYTF.

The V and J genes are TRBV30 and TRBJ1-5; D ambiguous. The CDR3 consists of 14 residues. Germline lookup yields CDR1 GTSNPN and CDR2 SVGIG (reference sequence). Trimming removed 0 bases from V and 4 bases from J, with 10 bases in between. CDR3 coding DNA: TGTGCCTGGAGTGTACTCGGGATGAATCAGCCCCAGCATTTT. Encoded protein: CAWSVLGMNQPQHF.

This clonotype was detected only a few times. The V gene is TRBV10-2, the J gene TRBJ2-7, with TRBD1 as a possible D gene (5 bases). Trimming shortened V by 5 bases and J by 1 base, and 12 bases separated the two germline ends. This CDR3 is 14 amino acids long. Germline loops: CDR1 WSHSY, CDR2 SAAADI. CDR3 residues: CASSQERTSYEQYF. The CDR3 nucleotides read TGCGCCAGCAGTCAGGAAAGGACATCCTACGAGCAGTACTTC.

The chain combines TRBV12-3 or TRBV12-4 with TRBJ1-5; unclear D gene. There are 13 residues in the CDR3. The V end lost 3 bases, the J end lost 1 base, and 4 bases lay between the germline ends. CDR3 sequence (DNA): TGTGCCAGCAGTTTTAGGAGCAATCAGCCCCAGCATTTT. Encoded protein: CASSFRSNQPQHF.

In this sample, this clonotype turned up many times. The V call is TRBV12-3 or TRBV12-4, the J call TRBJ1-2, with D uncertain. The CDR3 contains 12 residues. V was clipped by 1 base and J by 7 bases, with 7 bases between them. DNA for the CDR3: TGTGCCAGCAGTTTAGGCGCGGCTGGCTACACCTTC. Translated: CASSLGAAGYTF.